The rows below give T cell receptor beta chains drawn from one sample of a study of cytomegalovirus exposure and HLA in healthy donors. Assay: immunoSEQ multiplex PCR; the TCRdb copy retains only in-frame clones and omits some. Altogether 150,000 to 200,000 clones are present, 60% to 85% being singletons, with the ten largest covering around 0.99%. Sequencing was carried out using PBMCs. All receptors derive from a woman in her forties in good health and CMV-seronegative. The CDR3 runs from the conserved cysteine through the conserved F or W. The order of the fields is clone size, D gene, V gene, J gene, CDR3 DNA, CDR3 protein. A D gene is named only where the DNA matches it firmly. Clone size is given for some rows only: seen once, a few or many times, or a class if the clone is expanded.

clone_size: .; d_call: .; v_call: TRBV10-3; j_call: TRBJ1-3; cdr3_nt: TGTGCCATCAGTGACGGGAGCTCTGGAAACACCATATATTTT; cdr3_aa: CAISDGSSGNTIYF
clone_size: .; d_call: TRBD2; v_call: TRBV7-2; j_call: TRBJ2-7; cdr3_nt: TGTGCCAGCAACCTAGCGGGAGGGCCATACGAGCAGTACTTC; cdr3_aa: CASNLAGGPYEQYF
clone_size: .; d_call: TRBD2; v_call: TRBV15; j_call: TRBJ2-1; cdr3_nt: TGTGCCACCAGCAGAGATCACCAACAGCGGGAGGTTGGTGAGCAGTTCTTC; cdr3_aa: CATSRDHQQREVGEQFF
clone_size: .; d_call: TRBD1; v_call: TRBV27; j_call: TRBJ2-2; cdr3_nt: TGTGCCAGCAATACGGGACAGGGCACCGGGGAGCTGTTTTTT; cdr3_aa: CASNTGQGTGELFF
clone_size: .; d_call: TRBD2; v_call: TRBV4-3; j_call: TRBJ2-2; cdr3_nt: TGCGCCAGCAGCCAAGATCGCCGGGCTTTTGGACTAGCGGGACCCCCCGGGGAGCTGTTTTTT; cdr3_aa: CASSQDRRAFGLAGPPGELFF
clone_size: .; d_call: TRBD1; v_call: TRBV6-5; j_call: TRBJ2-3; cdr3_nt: TGTGCCAGCGTACAGGGGATGCAGGATACGCAGTATTTT; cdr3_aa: CASVQGMQDTQYF
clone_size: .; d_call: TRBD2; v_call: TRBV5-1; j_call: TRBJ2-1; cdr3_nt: TGCGCCAGCAGCTTGGCGGGGACTAGCCTTGAAGGTGAGCAGTTCTTC; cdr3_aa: CASSLAGTSLEGEQFF
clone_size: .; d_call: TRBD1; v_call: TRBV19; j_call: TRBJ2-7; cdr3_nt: TGTGCCAGTAGCGGACAGGGTGGCTCCTACGAGCAGTACTTC; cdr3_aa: CASSGQGGSYEQYF
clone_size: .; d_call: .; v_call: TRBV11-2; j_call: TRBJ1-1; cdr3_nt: TGTGCCAGCAGCTCCGTCATTGGGGGGGCGGAAGCTTTCTTT; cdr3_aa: CASSSVIGGAEAFF
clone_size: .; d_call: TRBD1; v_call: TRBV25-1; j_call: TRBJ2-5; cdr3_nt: TGTGCCAGCAGTGAATTAGGGACAGGGTTGGAGACCCAGTACTTC; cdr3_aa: CASSELGTGLETQYF
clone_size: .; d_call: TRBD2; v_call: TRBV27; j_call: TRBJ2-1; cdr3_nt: TGTGCCAGCAGTTCATCCGCCTCTAGCGGGAGGGCCAGAGAGCAGTTCTTC; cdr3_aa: CASSSSASSGRAREQFF
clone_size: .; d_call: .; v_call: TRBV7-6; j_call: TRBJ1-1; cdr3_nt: TGTGCCAGCAGCCAAGCCGGGACACGGATGTATCGAGTGAACACTGAAGCTTTCTTT; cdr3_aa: CASSQAGTRMYRVNTEAFF
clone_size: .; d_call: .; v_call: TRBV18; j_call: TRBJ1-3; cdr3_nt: TGTGCCAGCTCACCCTACAGGGACTCTGGAAACACCATATATTTT; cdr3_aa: CASSPYRDSGNTIYF
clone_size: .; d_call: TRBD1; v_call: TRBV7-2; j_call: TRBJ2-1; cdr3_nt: TGTGCCAGCAGCTATGGACAGGAGTACAATGAGCAGTTCTTC; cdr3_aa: CASSYGQEYNEQFF
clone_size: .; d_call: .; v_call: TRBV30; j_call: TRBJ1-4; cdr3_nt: TGTGCCGGGGGAGACAGGCGGCAAGGTGAAAAACTGTTTTTT; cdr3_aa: CAGGDRRQGEKLFF
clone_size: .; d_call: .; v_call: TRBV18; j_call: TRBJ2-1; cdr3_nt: TGTGCCAGCTCACCCTCCTCCTTTTCTTACAATGAGCAGTTCTTC; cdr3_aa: CASSPSSFSYNEQFF
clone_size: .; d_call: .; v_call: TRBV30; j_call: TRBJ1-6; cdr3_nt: TGTGCCTGGGCCGGGAGTAATAATTCACCCCTCCACTTT; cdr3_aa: CAWAGSNNSPLHF
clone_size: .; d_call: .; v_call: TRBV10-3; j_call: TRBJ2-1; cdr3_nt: TGTGCCACTTCTCCGGACAGAAACAATGAGCAGTTCTTC; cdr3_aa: CATSPDRNNEQFF
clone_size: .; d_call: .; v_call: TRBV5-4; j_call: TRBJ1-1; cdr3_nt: TGTGCCAGCAGCTTGGAGACAGCTTTTATGAACACTGAAGCTTTCTTT; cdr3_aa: CASSLETAFMNTEAFF
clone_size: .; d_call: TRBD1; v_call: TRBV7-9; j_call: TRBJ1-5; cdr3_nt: TGTGCCAGCAGCCCGAGGACAGGGGGCTGGGATCAGCCCCAGCATTTT; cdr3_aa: CASSPRTGGWDQPQHF
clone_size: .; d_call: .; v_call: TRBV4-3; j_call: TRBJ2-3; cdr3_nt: TGCGCCAGCAGCCAAGACAGGGATACGCAGTATTTT; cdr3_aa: CASSQDRDTQYF
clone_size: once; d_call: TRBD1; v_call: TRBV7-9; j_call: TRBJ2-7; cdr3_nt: TGTGCCAGCAGCTTAGGAGGGACAGGGAACTACGAGCAGTACTTC; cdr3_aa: CASSLGGTGNYEQYF
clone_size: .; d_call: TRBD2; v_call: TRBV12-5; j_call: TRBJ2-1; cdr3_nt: TGTGCTAGTGGCCCCCAGACTAGCGCCAATGAGCAGTTCTTC; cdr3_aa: CASGPQTSANEQFF
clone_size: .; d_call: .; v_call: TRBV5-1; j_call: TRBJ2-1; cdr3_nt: TGCGCCAGCAGGAATACCTTGACAACACTCCCTTACAATGAGCAGTTCTTC; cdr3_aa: CASRNTLTTLPYNEQFF
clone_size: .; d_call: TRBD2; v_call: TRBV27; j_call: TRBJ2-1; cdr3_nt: TGTGCCAGCAGTTCTATCGGGGGGAGTAAGCCCTACAATGAGCAGTTCTTC; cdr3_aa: CASSSIGGSKPYNEQFF
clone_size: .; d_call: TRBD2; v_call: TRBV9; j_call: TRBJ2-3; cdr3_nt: TGTGCCAGCAGCACGGGGACTAGCGGGAGGAAAGATACGCAGTATTTT; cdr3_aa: CASSTGTSGRKDTQYF
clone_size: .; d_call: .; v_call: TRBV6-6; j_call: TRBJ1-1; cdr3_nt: TGTGCCAGCACTGTCCCCCCTGACAAAGCTTTCTTT; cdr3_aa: CASTVPPDKAFF
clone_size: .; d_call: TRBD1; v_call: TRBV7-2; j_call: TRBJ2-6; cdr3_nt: TGTGCCAGCAGCCCCGGGACAGGCAACGTCCTGACTTTC; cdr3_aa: CASSPGTGNVLTF
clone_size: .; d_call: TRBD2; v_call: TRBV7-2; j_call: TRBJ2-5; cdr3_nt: TGTGCCAGCAGCTTAGTCGCGGGAGGGGGAGAGACCCAGTACTTC; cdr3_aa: CASSLVAGGGETQYF
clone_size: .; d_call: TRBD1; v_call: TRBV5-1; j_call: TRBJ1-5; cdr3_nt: TGCGCCAGCAGCTTGGCGGGACAGGGTAATCAGCCCCAGCATTTT; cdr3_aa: CASSLAGQGNQPQHF
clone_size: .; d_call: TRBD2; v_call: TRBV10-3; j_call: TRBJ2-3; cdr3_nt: TGTGCCATACCACTAGCGGGTTGGGTGGTGGGCACAGATACGCAGTATTTT; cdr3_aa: CAIPLAGWVVGTDTQYF
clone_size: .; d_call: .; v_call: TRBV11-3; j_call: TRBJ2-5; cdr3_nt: TGTGCCAGCAGCTCTGGGTCCCGAGGCGGAGCCCAGTACTTC; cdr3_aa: CASSSGSRGGAQYF
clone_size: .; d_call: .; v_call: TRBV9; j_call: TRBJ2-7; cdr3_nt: TGTGCCAGCAGCGTAGAAGGTGGCGGCTTTCCCTACGAGCAGTACTTC; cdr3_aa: CASSVEGGGFPYEQYF
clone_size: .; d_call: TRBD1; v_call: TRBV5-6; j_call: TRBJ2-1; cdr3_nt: TGTGCCAGCAGCTTGGCAGGGGGCCTCTCCTACAATGAGCAGTTCTTC; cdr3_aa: CASSLAGGLSYNEQFF
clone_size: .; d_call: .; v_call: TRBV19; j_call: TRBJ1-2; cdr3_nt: TGTGCCAGTAGCCAAGTGGGACGACAGGCTAACTATGGCTACACCTTC; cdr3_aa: CASSQVGRQANYGYTF
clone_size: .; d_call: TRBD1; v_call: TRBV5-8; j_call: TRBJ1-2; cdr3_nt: TGTGCCAGCAGCTCCCGGGACAGGGATGGCTACACCTTC; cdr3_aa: CASSSRDRDGYTF
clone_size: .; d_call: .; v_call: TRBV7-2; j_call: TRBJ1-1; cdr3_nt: TGTGCCAGCAGTCCCGTGGGGGGGAGGAACACTGAAGCTTTCTTT; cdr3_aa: CASSPVGGRNTEAFF